Listed below are T cell receptor beta chains from one sample, sequenced in a study of CD8 T cells in Susac syndrome. Each CDR3 protein is one row after TCRdb ran MiXCR on the immunoSEQ multiplex PCR reads. The data show roughly 86,000 distinct CDR3 sequences, approximately 96% seen once. The sample comprised CD8+ T cells from PBMCs. The receptors derive from a human donor with Susac syndrome. The CDR3 runs from the conserved cysteine through the conserved F or W. D genes are given only for firm matches. Size values are once, few and many counts, or a class for expanded clones, and some rows have none.

>19|TRBJ2-4|.|.|TRBV12-3/TRBV12-4
CASSIQTLLERGAKNIQYF
TGTGCCAGCAGCATCCAGACACTCCTTGAGCGAGGAGCCAAAAACATTCAGTACTTC
>12|TRBJ1-1|.|.|TRBV6-5
CASSSIGTEAFF
TGTGCCAGCAGTTCGATAGGGACTGAAGCTTTCTTT
>12|TRBJ1-1|.|.|TRBV18
CASSEGTVEAFF
TGTGCCAGCTCAGAGGGGACGGTTGAAGCTTTCTTT
>14|TRBJ1-1|.|.|TRBV7-3
CASSWGPMNTEAFF
TGTGCCAGCAGCTGGGGCCCCATGAACACTGAAGCTTTCTTT
>14|TRBJ2-3|.|once|TRBV12-3/TRBV12-4
CASRTGFDRDTQYF
TGTGCCAGCCGGACCGGGTTCGATAGAGATACGCAGTATTTT
>17|TRBJ2-3|TRBD2|.|TRBV20-1
CSAPGLAGAPSTDTQYF
TGCAGTGCACCCGGACTAGCGGGGGCCCCGAGCACAGATACGCAGTATTTT
>11|TRBJ1-2|.|.|TRBV29-1
CSVEDAGGYTF
TGCAGCGTTGAGGATGCGGGGGGCTACACCTTC
>14|TRBJ2-7|.|.|TRBV5-1
CASSGGDSTYEQYF
TGCGCCAGCAGCGGGGGGGACAGTACCTACGAGCAGTACTTC
>16|TRBJ1-1|.|.|TRBV6-5
CASSYSIEQQNTEAFF
TGTGCCAGCAGTTACTCGATAGAACAACAGAACACTGAAGCTTTCTTT
>14|TRBJ2-5|TRBD1|.|TRBV7-2
CASSLQGAWETQYF
TGTGCCAGCAGCTTACAGGGGGCTTGGGAGACCCAGTACTTC
>16|TRBJ2-1|.|once|TRBV20-1
CSARGQSLGSYNEQFF
TGCAGTGCTAGAGGTCAATCTCTGGGCTCCTACAATGAGCAGTTCTTC
>14|TRBJ1-1|.|.|TRBV3-1
CASSQAGGGTEAFF
TGTGCCAGCAGCCAAGCGGGGGGAGGAACTGAAGCTTTCTTT
>14|TRBJ2-1|.|.|TRBV7-9
CASSGRVLYNEQFF
TGTGCCAGCAGCGGCAGGGTTCTCTACAATGAGCAGTTCTTC
>14|TRBJ1-5|TRBD1|.|TRBV12-3/TRBV12-4
CATRTGGSNQPQHF
TGTGCCACCCGGACAGGGGGGAGCAATCAGCCCCAGCATTTT
>12|TRBJ2-5|TRBD1|.|TRBV29-1
CSGDRSQETQYF
TGCAGCGGGGACAGGAGTCAAGAGACCCAGTACTTC